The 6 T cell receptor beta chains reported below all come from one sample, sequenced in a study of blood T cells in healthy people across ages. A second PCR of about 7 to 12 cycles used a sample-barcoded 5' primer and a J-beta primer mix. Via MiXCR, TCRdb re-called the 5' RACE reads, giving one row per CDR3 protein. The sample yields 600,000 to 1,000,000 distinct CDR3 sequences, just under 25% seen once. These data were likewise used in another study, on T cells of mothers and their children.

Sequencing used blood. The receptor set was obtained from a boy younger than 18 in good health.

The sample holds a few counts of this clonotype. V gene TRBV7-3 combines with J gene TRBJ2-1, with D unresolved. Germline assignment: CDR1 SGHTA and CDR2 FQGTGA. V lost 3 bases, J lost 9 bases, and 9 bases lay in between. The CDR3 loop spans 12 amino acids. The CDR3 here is CASSFARSEQFF. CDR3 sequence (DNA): TGTGCCAGCAGCTTCGCCCGGAGTGAGCAGTTCTTC. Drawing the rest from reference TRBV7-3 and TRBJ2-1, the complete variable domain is GAGVSQTPSNKVTEKGKYVELRCDPISGHTALYWYRQSLGQGPEFLIYFQGTGAADDSGLPNDRFFAVRPEGSVSTLKIQRTERGDSAVYLCASSFARSEQFFGPGTRLTVL.

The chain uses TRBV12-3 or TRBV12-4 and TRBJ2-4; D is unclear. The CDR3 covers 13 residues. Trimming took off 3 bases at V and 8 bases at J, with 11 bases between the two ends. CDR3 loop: CASSLAQRDIQYF. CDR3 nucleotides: TGTGCCAGCAGTTTGGCGCAGAGAGACATTCAGTACTTC.

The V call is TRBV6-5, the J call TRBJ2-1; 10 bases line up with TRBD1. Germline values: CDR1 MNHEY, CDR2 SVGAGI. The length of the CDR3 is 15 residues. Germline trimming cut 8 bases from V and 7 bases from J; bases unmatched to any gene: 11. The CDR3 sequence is CASGKGDRGLNEQFF. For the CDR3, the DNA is TGTGCCAGCGGAAAAGGGGACAGGGGTCTTAATGAGCAGTTCTTC.

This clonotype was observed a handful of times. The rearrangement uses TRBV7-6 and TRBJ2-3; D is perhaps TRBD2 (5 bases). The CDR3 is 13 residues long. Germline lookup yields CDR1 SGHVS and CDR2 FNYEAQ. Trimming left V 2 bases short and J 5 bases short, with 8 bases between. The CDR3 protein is CASSLYEGDTQYF. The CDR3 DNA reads TGTGCCAGCAGCTTATATGAGGGAGATACGCAGTATTTT.

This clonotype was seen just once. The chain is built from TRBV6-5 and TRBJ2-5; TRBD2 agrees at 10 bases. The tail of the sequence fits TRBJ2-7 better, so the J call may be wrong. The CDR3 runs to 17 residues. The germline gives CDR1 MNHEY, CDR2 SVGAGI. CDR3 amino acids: CASSYSIELAGVNEQYF. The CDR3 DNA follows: TGTGCCAGCAGTTACTCGATTGAGCTAGCGGGAGTCAACGAGCAGTACTTC.

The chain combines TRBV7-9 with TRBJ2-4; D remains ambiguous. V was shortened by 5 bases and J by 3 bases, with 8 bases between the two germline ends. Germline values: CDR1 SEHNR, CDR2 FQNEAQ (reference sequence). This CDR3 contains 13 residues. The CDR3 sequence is CASSDGFKNIQYF. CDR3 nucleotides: TGTGCCAGCAGCGACGGGTTCAAAAACATTCAGTACTTC.